The rows below give T cell receptor beta chains drawn from one sample of a study of CD8 T cells in Susac syndrome. Using its own MiXCR run on the immunoSEQ multiplex PCR reads, TCRdb lists one record per CDR3 protein. The table lists about 150,000 distinct CDR3 sequences, about 95% of them singletons. Sequenced: CD8+ T cells from PBMCs. The source is a human donor with multiple sclerosis. Both conserved end residues are part of each CDR3. The D gene is left open where the match is weak. Expanded clones get a size class; other rows say once, few or many, or leave the size out.

>NA|TRBV2|TRBD1|TRBJ2-1
TGTGCCATCGATCCGGGACAGGGCCCCCATGAGCAGTTCTTC
CAIDPGQGPHEQFF
>NA|TRBV27|NA|TRBJ2-5
TGTGCCAGCAGAGCCTATGGGACATCCCAAGAGACCCAGTACTTC
CASRAYGTSQETQYF
>NA|TRBV7-6|NA|TRBJ2-7
TGTGCCAGCAGCGTTTACAGGGCCCCGCATTACGAGCAGTACTTC
CASSVYRAPHYEQYF
>NA|TRBV9|NA|TRBJ2-7
TGTGCCAGCAGCGTATATCCGGGACGCGAGCAGTACTTC
CASSVYPGREQYF
>NA|TRBV29-1|TRBD1|TRBJ2-1
TGCAGCGTATTACCGGGACAGCACGGGTATGAGCAGTTCTTC
CSVLPGQHGYEQFF
>NA|TRBV6-5|NA|TRBJ2-2
TGTGCCTTCCTAGTGTTCGGGGAGCTGTTTTTT
CAFLVFGELFF
>NA|TRBV15|NA|TRBJ2-2
TGTGCCACCTCTGAGGCCGGGGAGCTGTTTTTT
CATSEAGELFF
>NA|TRBV29-1|TRBD1|TRBJ1-2
TGCAGCGTTGGGACAGGTGTCTATGGCTACACCTTC
CSVGTGVYGYTF
>NA|TRBV27|NA|TRBJ1-2
TGTGCCAGCAGGCAGGGCTTTGGCTACACCTTC
CASRQGFGYTF
>NA|TRBV30|NA|TRBJ1-1
TGTGCCTGGAGTGTACCGTCCAGGGCCCAACCTGAAGCTTTCTTT
CAWSVPSRAQPEAFF
>once|TRBV12-3/TRBV12-4|TRBD1|TRBJ2-3
TGTGCCAGCAGAAAGGACAGGGGGCAAGAAGATACGCAGTATTTT
CASRKDRGQEDTQYF